A selection of T cell receptor beta chains follows, all from one sample in a study of blood T cell repertoires in COVID-19. Measured with immunoSEQ multiplex PCR; TCRdb has only the in-frame clones, and not every one. The data show roughly 200,000 clones, around 90% seen once. Sequencing was carried out using peripheral blood. These receptors all come from a man in his 70s with acute or convalescent COVID-19. The CDR3 runs from the conserved cysteine through the conserved F or W. The D gene is left open where the match is weak. Some rows mark clone size as missing; the rest say once, few, many or name a class of expanded clone.

clone_size cdr3_length d_call j_call v_call cdr3_aa cdr3_nt
. 15 TRBD2 TRBJ2-2 TRBV29-1 CSVALGSGRSGELFF TGCAGCGTTGCTTTGGGTAGCGGGAGATCCGGGGAGCTGTTTTTT
. 13 . TRBJ1-1 TRBV29-1 CSAVKGLGTEAFF TGCAGCGCCGTAAAGGGGTTGGGCACTGAAGCTTTCTTT
few 15 . TRBJ1-1 TRBV28 CASSTTGVMNTEAFF TGTGCCAGCAGTACAACGGGGGTAATGAACACTGAAGCTTTCTTT
. 18 . TRBJ1-5 TRBV19 CASSIDHSGGDSNQPQHF TGTGCCAGTAGTATAGATCACAGCGGGGGAGATAGCAATCAGCCCCAGCATTTT
. 17 TRBD2 TRBJ2-7 TRBV19 CASSTSFTGTSNGEQYF TGTGCCAGTAGTACTTCATTCACCGGGACTAGTAACGGCGAGCAGTACTTC
. 17 TRBD1 TRBJ2-3 TRBV9 CASSQTLGQGAGDTQYF TGTGCCAGCAGCCAAACACTCGGACAGGGGGCCGGTGATACGCAGTATTTT
. 11 . TRBJ2-7 TRBV15 CATSSFYEQYF TGTGCCACCAGCAGCTTCTACGAGCAGTACTTC
. 14 . TRBJ2-2 TRBV29-1 CSAAYAGGTGELFF TGCAGCGCTGCCTACGCGGGCGGCACCGGGGAGCTGTTTTTT
few 15 TRBD1 TRBJ1-2 TRBV20-1 CSASGDRGDTYGYTF TGCAGTGCTAGTGGGGACAGGGGCGACACTTATGGCTACACCTTC
. 13 . TRBJ2-5 TRBV20-1 CSASSANQETQYF TGCAGTGCTAGTTCAGCGAACCAAGAGACCCAGTACTTC
. 15 TRBD1 TRBJ2-7 TRBV2 CASSEETGGSYEQYF TGTGCCAGCAGTGAAGAGACAGGGGGCTCGTACGAGCAGTACTTC
. 14 . TRBJ1-1 TRBV4-1 CASSQEGTDRDAFF TGCGCCAGCAGCCAAGAAGGCACCGACAGAGATGCTTTCTTT
. 11 . TRBJ2-7 TRBV11-2 CASSLGEEQYF TGTGCCAGCAGCTTAGGGGAGGAGCAGTACTTC
. 11 . TRBJ1-5 TRBV6-5 CASRANQPQHF TGTGCCAGCAGGGCTAATCAGCCCCAGCATTTT
once 16 TRBD2 TRBJ2-4 TRBV28 CASSPPPGWEGNIQYF TGTGCCAGCAGTCCCCCCCCAGGGTGGGAGGGGAACATTCAGTACTTC